The 28 T cell receptor beta chains below all came from one sample that was sequenced in a study of Graves' ophthalmopathy and Graves' hyperthyroidism. Amplifying from RNA transcripts, the study obtained TCR beta CDR3 regions. First-round RT-PCR used HTBI primers; second-round multiplex PCR followed. TCRdb re-called the multiplex PCR reads through MiXCR, storing one row per CDR3 protein. The sample carries approximately 540,000 distinct CDR3 sequences, under 45% recorded once. The sample was peripheral blood or thyroid tissue (not recorded which). These receptors were collected from an adult man with Graves' hyperthyroidism.

The chain has TRBV7-3 and TRBJ2-5; 7 nucleotides agree with TRBD1. V lost 5 bases, J lost 5 bases, and 5 bases stayed unmatched. Germline V gene data show CDR1 as SGHTA and CDR2 as FQGTGA. The CDR3 extends over 13 amino acids. The CDR3 loop reads CASSRGRGETQYF. In DNA, the CDR3 is TGTGCCAGCAGCAGGGGGCGCGGGGAGACCCAGTACTTC.

The chain recombines TRBV2 with TRBJ2-5; no firm D call. CDR3 length: 13 amino acids. Trimming stripped 8 bases from V and 5 bases from J, with 15 bases between. Germline CDR1 and CDR2: SNHLY and FYNNEI. CDR3 in amino acids: CASSPPVDETQYF. The CDR3 DNA follows: TGTGCCAGCTCACCACCGGTCGATGAGACCCAGTACTTC.

In its sample, this clonotype was seen a few times. The V gene is TRBV5-6, the J gene TRBJ1-2, with D hard to call. V was cut by 1 base and J by 6 bases, with 22 bases left in between. Germline V gives CDR1 SGHDT, CDR2 YYEEEE. The CDR3 contains 17 residues. In nucleotides, the CDR3 is TGTGCCAGCAGCTTGCCCGGACTCCCGGGCGGGTTTCATGGCTACACCTTC. This sequence encodes CASSLPGLPGGFHGYTF.

The gene calls are TRBV12-3 or TRBV12-4 and TRBJ1-1; possibly TRBD1 for D (5 bases). This CDR3 comprises 19 residues. With 8 bases removed from V and 1 base from J, the gap between germline ends came to 29 bases. The CDR3 coding sequence is TGTGCCAGCGGGTATTCCGGGACCCAAGGTTGGGAGACGAACACTGAAGCTTTCTTT. Translating gives CASGYSGTQGWETNTEAFF.

This clonotype was detected ten times or more. The gene calls are TRBV15 and TRBJ1-6; D remains unclear. CDR3 size: 13 residues. Germline values: CDR1 LNHNV, CDR2 YYDKDF (reference sequence). Trimming removed 3 bases at V and 10 bases at J, with 10 bases between. CDR3 DNA: TGTGCCACCAGCAGGGGCGGGAAATCACCCCTCCACTTT. Translation: CATSRGGKSPLHF. Full variable domain (remainder filled in from reference TRBV15 and TRBJ1-6): DAMVIQNPRYQVTQFGKPVTLSCSQTLNHNVMYWYQQKSSQAPKLLFHYYDKDFNNEADTPDNFQSRRPNTSFCFLDIRSPGLGDTAMYLCATSRGGKSPLHFGNGTRLTVT.

The chain is built from TRBV3-1 and TRBJ2-7, with D possibly TRBD1 on 6 matching bases. V lost 3 bases to trimming and J lost 0 bases, with 18 bases between them. Germline CDR1 and CDR2: LGHDT and YNNKEL (reference sequence). The CDR3 is made up of 17 amino acids. The CDR3 DNA is TGTGCCAGCAGCCAGGGACACCGGGTCCCCAGCTCCTACGAGCAGTACTTC. Its translation is CASSQGHRVPSSYEQYF.

Ten or more counts support this clonotype. This chain links TRBV10-3 with TRBJ1-1; D is ambiguous. Germline V gene lookup returns CDR1 ENHRY and CDR2 SYGVKD. The CDR3 is 12 residues long. The V gene lost 6 bases and the J gene lost 5 bases, with 10 bases spanning the gap. The CDR3 region is CAIRNGGTEAFF. In DNA form, the CDR3 reads TGTGCCATCAGAAATGGTGGGACTGAAGCTTTCTTT.

This chain joins TRBV7-9 and TRBJ1-1, with D possibly being TRBD1 (6 bases). CDR3 length: 14 residues. The germline V and J ends were trimmed by 5 bases and 5 bases, with 15 bases remaining between them. Germline V gives CDR1 SEHNR, CDR2 FQNEAQ (reference sequence). The CDR3 nucleotides are TGTGCCAGCAGCCAAGACGCGGGGGCAACTGAAGCTTTCTTT. The encoded protein is CASSQDAGATEAFF.

This clonotype has only a few counts. V is TRBV5-4 and J is TRBJ2-7; 10 bases align to TRBD1. Germline CDR1 reads SGHNT; CDR2 reads YYREEE (reference sequence). The CDR3 runs 18 residues. V shed 4 bases, J shed 1 base, and the junction held 14 bases outside the gene matches. CDR3 loop: CASSQERAPGQGSYEQYF. CDR3 DNA sequence: TGTGCCAGCAGCCAAGAAAGGGCGCCGGGACAGGGGTCCTACGAGCAGTACTTC. Full variable domain (rest looked up from reference TRBV5-4 and TRBJ2-7): ETGVTQSPTHLIKTRGQQVTLRCSSQSGHNTVSWYQQALGQGPQFIFQYYREEENGRGNFPPRFSGLQFPNYSSELNVNALELDDSALYLCASSQERAPGQGSYEQYFGPGTRLTVT.

This clonotype was detected only a few times. The rearrangement joins TRBV6-4 to TRBJ1-2; 9 positions agree with TRBD1. The germline V gene encodes CDR1 MRHNA and CDR2 SNTAGT. This CDR3 region has 17 residues. V gave up 5 bases and J gave up 6 bases; unmatched junction bases: 16. CDR3 loop: CASSSATGTGIQDGYTF. The CDR3 nucleotides are TGTGCCAGCAGTTCTGCGACCGGGACAGGGATTCAGGATGGCTACACCTTC.

This clonotype was observed once. The chain recombines TRBV2 with TRBJ2-5, with 10 bases matching TRBD1. In germline, CDR1 is SNHLY, CDR2 FYNNEI. The CDR3 loop spans 16 amino acids. V dropped 7 bases and J dropped 5; count of bases not matched to a gene: 13. CDR3 bases: TGTGCCAGCACCCTCCCGGGACAGGGGATCAATGAGACCCAGTACTTC. Translation gives CASTLPGQGINETQYF.

This clonotype was detected only a few times. The rearrangement joins TRBV7-8 to TRBJ2-7; weak D call: TRBD1 (6 bases). V was trimmed by 8 bases and J by 3 bases, leaving 20 bases between them. The CDR3 runs to 15 residues. The germline V gene has CDR1 SGHVS and CDR2 FQNEAQ. The DNA for the CDR3 is TGTGCCAGCTCACCACCCCGGACAGACTACTACGAGCAGTACTTC. This codes for CASSPPRTDYYEQYF.

This clonotype was picked up many times. The chain joins TRBV4-2 to TRBJ1-6; no definite D call. The CDR3 runs to 17 residues. The ends were cut back, 1 base at V and 10 bases at J, with 20 bases in the middle. Germline V lookup: CDR1 LGHNA, CDR2 YNFKEQ. CDR3 amino acids: CASSQVDSERVRSPLHF. In nucleotides, the CDR3 is TGTGCCAGCAGCCAAGTCGACTCGGAACGTGTTAGATCACCCCTCCACTTT.

This clonotype was counted many times. This sequence joins TRBV7-9 and TRBJ2-6; the D is unclear. The CDR3 is 18 residues long. The germline V and J ends were trimmed by 0 bases and 1 base, with 13 bases remaining between them. Germline CDR1 SEHNR, CDR2 FQNEAQ (reference sequence). CDR3: CASSLAARTYSGANVLTF. CDR3 DNA sequence: TGTGCCAGCAGCTTAGCGGCCCGGACCTATTCTGGGGCCAACGTCCTGACTTTC.

This clonotype was found many times. V usage is TRBV7-9 and J usage is TRBJ2-7; a possible D gene is TRBD1 (5 bases). This CDR3 has 13 residues. Germline assignment: CDR1 SEHNR and CDR2 FQNEAQ (reference sequence). Trimming shortened V by 5 bases and J by 5 bases, and 13 bases separated the two germline ends. Written as DNA, the CDR3 is TGTGCCAGCAGCCCTCCCCCAGGGCACGAGCAGTACTTC. Its protein is CASSPPPGHEQYF.

The chain uses TRBV9 and TRBJ2-3, with TRBD2 identical over 9 bases. The CDR3 sequence is 16 residues long. V shed 1 base, J shed 2 bases, and the junction held 5 bases outside the gene matches. Germline lookup yields CDR1 SGDLS and CDR2 YYNGEE. The CDR3: CASSVQGLATTDTQYF. CDR3 nucleotide sequence: TGTGCCAGCAGCGTACAAGGACTAGCGACCACAGATACGCAGTATTTT.

This clonotype was picked up many times. The V gene is TRBV20-1, the J gene TRBJ1-1; D gene ambiguous. The CDR3 covers 15 residues. Deletions cut 3 bases from V and 1 base from J, with 15 bases between. The germline V gene has CDR1 DFQATT and CDR2 SNEGSKA (reference sequence). This CDR3 is CSASPPLQQNTEAFF. The CDR3 nucleotides are TGCAGTGCTAGCCCACCCCTCCAACAGAACACTGAAGCTTTCTTT.

There are many counts of this clonotype. J is TRBJ1-1 and V is TRBV9; D is unclear. V gave up 0 bases and J gave up 2 bases, with 5 bases separating them. Per the germline V gene, CDR1 is SGDLS and CDR2 is YYNGEE. There are 13 residues in the CDR3. Written as DNA, the CDR3 is TGTGCCAGCAGCGTAGAAGGTAACACTGAAGCTTTCTTT. This encodes CASSVEGNTEAFF.

This clonotype was observed many times. The J gene is TRBJ2-7, the V gene TRBV7-2; 10 nucleotides align to TRBD1. In germline, CDR1 is SGHTA, CDR2 FQGNSA. The trim removed 7 bases at V and 0 bases at J, leaving 6 bases unmatched. The CDR3 sequence is 15 residues long. The CDR3 region has the DNA TGTGCCAGCAATTCGGACAGGGGGGTCTCCTACGAGCAGTACTTC. The encoded protein is CASNSDRGVSYEQYF.

This clonotype occurred a few times. This chain uses TRBV28 with TRBJ1-1; D unclear. CDR3 size: 12 residues. The germline CDR1 and CDR2 sequences are MDHEN and SYDVKM. Trimming took off 5 bases at V and 5 bases at J, with 9 bases between the two ends. Here the CDR3 DNA reads TGTGCCAGCAGTCAGGACGGAACTGAAGCTTTCTTT. Encoded protein: CASSQDGTEAFF.

J is TRBJ1-2 and V is TRBV30; unclear D gene. The ends were cut back, 4 bases at V and 3 bases at J, with 6 bases in the middle. This CDR3 is built from 11 residues. Germline V gives CDR1 GTSNPN, CDR2 SVGIG (reference sequence). CDR3 sequence: CAWTGDYGYTF. Here the CDR3 DNA reads TGTGCCTGGACAGGCGACTATGGCTACACCTTC.

The CDR3 nucleotides read TGCAGCGTTGTTTCGGGACAGTCCTACGAGCAGTACTTC. Its protein product is CSVVSGQSYEQYF. V gene TRBV29-1 combines with J gene TRBJ2-7; the match to TRBD1 covers 7 bases. This CDR3 spans 13 amino acids. V gave up 4 bases and J gave up 1 base; unmatched junction bases: 4. In germline, CDR1 is SQVTM, CDR2 ANQGSEA.

Note on this clonotype: A clone one base away is much larger, so this may be a read error. The chain links TRBV7-9 to TRBJ2-5; D may be TRBD1 (6 bases). CDR1 and CDR2 (germline): SEHNR, FQNEAQ (reference sequence). The CDR3 totals 14 residues. Trimming took 5 bases from V and 4 from J, leaving 14 bases between them. Written as DNA, the CDR3 is TGTGCCAGCAGCCCCACAGGGTACCCAGAGACCCAGTACTTC. It is translated as CASSPTGYPETQYF.

As concerns this clonotype: Since a much larger clone is just one base distant, this may be a read error. The V call is TRBV6-5, the J call TRBJ2-7, with D possibly called TRBD1 or TRBD2 (5 bases each). CDR3 length: 13 residues. The ends were cut back, 3 bases at V and 7 bases at J, with 13 bases in the middle. Germline loops: CDR1 MNHEY, CDR2 SVGAGI. CDR3 nucleotide sequence: TGTGCCAGCAGTTATATCGGGGCTCCTGAGCAGTACTTC. Its translation: CASSYIGAPEQYF.

Comment on this clonotype: One end of the junction varies from germline; a read error may be responsible. The chain uses TRBV5-1 and TRBJ2-2; a weak D match, TRBD2 (5 bases). The CDR3 is 13 residues long. The germline V gene encodes CDR1 SGHRS and CDR2 YFSETQ. CDR3 sequence (DNA): TGCGCCAGCAGCTTGGGGTACACCGGGGAGCTGGTTTTT. This translates into CASSLGYTGELVF.

With respect to this clonotype: Being one base from a much bigger clone, this may be a read error. The gene calls are TRBV11-2 and TRBJ2-2; no clear D. The CDR3 has 15 residues. The V and J ends lost 5 bases and 4 bases respectively, with 14 bases between them. Germline CDR1 reads SGHAT; CDR2 reads FQNNGV. CDR3 in DNA: TGTGCCAGCAGCCATGTCAGTAGGTTCACCGGGGAGCTGTTTTTT. Encoded protein: CASSHVSRFTGELFF.

J is TRBJ1-6 and V is TRBV12-3 or TRBV12-4; 9 bases agree with TRBD1. The CDR3 has 16 residues. Germline trimming cut 4 bases from V and 11 bases from J; bases unmatched to any gene: 12. The chain's CDR3 is CASSSTGTGNGAPLHF. CDR3 DNA sequence: TGTGCCAGCAGTTCAACCGGGACAGGGAATGGTGCACCCCTCCACTTT.

This clonotype has a single count. A much larger clonotype is one base distant, so this may be a read error. This chain connects TRBV5-1 to TRBJ1-4; D unclear. The CDR3 sequence is 16 residues long. CDR1 and CDR2 from the germline V gene are SGHRS and YFSETQ. The CDR3 loop is CASSPLDGATNERLFF. As DNA, the CDR3 is TGCGCCAGCAGCCCCCTCGACGGTGCAACTAATGAAAGACTGTTTTTT.